This T cell receptor (beta chain) emerged from a study of T cell repertoires in ileal Crohn's disease. Study overall: At surgery, less than 45% of patients smoked, with median disease duration around 8 years. Postoperative therapy was given to about half: 11 thiopurines, some 18 anti-TNF agents.

Assay: immunoSEQ multiplex PCR; the TCRdb copy retains only in-frame clones and omits some. This sample yields 14,000 or so clones, of which around four fifths are seen a single time; 6.5% belongs to the top ten. Germline V gives CDR1 SNHLY, CDR2 FYNNEI. V shed 4 bases and J shed 1 base, with 11 bases lying between them. CDR3 length: 15 amino acids. This TCR came from an adult with Crohn's disease. The genes are TRBV2 and TRBJ2-1, with a possible D match to TRBD2 (7 bases). Sequenced input: ileal tissue. The CDR3 region is CASSAGGRSYNEQFF. The CDR3 coding sequence is TGTGCCAGCAGTGCGGGGGGCCGGTCCTACAATGAGCAGTTCTTC.